This TCR beta chain came from a study of human T cells and chemical hapten exposure. The study's findings and limits: The study found expanded TCRs formed significantly more large CDR3 similarity clusters than controls. Alopecia affecting every donor means their immune response may not match healthy people's.

The time point was: pre-sensitization, week 0. The treatment was: therapeutic diphenylcyclopropenone sensitization with weekly scalp DPC. TCRdb analysed the RACE reads with MiXCR anew, one entry per CDR3 protein. The sample yields some 45,000 distinct CDR3 sequences, about an eighth seen once. There are many counts of this clonotype. Its antigen is not known. The sample was whole blood, taken in connection with sensitization to the hapten diphenylcyclopropenone (DPC). This receptor was obtained from a woman between 25 and 40 years old with alopecia areata. Some clones in this sample may be carry-over from other donors' samples.

The CDR3 DNA is TGTGCCAGCAGGGCAACAGCAATCGCCTATAATTCACCCCTCCACTTT. As protein: CASRATAIAYNSPLHF. This sequence joins TRBV6-1 and TRBJ1-6; D remains ambiguous. The CDR3 length is 16 residues. Germline CDR1 is MNHNS and CDR2 is SASEGT. V lost 6 bases and J 2 bases, leaving 14 bases between the germline ends.